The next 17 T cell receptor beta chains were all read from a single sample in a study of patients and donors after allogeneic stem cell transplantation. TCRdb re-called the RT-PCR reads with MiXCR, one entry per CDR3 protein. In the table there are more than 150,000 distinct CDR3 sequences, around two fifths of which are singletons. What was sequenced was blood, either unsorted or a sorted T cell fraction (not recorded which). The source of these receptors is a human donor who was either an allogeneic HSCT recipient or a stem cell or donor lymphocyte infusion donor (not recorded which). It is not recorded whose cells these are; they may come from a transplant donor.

DNA for the CDR3: TGCAGCGTTCCCACTTCAACAGTGGACTATGGCTACACCTTC. This gives the protein CSVPTSTVDYGYTF. J is TRBJ1-2 and V is TRBV29-1; D not resolved. Trimming took off 5 bases at V and 3 bases at J, with 16 bases between the two ends. CDR1 and CDR2 (germline): SQVTM, ANQGSEA. The CDR3 is made up of 14 amino acids.

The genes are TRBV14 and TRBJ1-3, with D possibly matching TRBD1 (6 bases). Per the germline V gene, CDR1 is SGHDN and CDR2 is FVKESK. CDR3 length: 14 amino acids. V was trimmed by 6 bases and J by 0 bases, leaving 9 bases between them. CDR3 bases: TGTGCCAGCAGTCAGGACAGCTCTGGAAACACCATATATTTT. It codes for CASSQDSSGNTIYF.

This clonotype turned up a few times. The DNA for the CDR3 is TGCAGCGTTGTCGTTTCCCCGAAACCCAGGGACTATGGCTACACCTTC. Its protein product is CSVVVSPKPRDYGYTF. The gene calls are TRBV29-1 and TRBJ1-2, with D maybe TRBD1 (5 bases). V lost 4 bases to trimming and J lost 3 bases, with 21 bases between them. The germline V gene has CDR1 SQVTM and CDR2 ANQGSEA. The CDR3 spans 16 residues.

The CDR3 sequence: CASSSLGLASYNEQFF. The DNA for the CDR3 is TGTGCCAGCAGCAGCCTGGGACTAGCGTCTTACAATGAGCAGTTCTTC. V and J are TRBV6-5 and TRBJ2-1; TRBD2 aligns across 10 bases. Germline CDR1 MNHEY, CDR2 SVGAGI. The CDR3 contains 16 residues. V dropped 6 bases and J dropped 4; count of bases not matched to a gene: 9.

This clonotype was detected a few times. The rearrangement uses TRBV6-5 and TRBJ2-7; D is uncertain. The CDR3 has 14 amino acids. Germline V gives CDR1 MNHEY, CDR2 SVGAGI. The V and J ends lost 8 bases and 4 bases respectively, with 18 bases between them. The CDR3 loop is CASGIQKGQYEQYF. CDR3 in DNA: TGTGCCAGCGGGATACAAAAGGGTCAGTACGAGCAGTACTTC.

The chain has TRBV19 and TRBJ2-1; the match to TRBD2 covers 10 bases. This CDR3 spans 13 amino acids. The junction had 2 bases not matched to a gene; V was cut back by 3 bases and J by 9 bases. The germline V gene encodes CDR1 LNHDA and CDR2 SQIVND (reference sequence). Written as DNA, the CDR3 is TGTGCCAGTAGTATTACTAGCGGGATTGAGCAGTTCTTC. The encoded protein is CASSITSGIEQFF.

The CDR3 DNA is TGTGCCAGCAGTTTAGACCCCCCGGGCGGGAGCCCCTACGAGCAGTACTTC. Translation gives CASSLDPPGGSPYEQYF. The chain employs TRBV12-3 or TRBV12-4 and TRBJ2-7; 7 nucleotides match TRBD2. The junction had 11 bases not matched to a gene; V was cut back by 1 base and J by 2 bases. The CDR3 totals 17 residues.

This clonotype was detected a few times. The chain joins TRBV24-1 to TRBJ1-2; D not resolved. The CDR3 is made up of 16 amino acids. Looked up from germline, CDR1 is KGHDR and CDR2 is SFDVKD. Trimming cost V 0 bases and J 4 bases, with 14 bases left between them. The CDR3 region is CATSDLTPTGSYGYTF. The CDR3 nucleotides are TGTGCCACCAGTGATTTGACACCGACGGGAAGCTATGGCTACACCTTC.

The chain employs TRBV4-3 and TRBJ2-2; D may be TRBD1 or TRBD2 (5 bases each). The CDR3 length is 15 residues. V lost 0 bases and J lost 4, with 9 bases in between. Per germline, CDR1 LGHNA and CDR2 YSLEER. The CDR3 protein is CASSQDLGTTGELFF. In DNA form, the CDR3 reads TGCGCCAGCAGCCAAGATCTTGGGACCACCGGGGAGCTGTTTTTT.

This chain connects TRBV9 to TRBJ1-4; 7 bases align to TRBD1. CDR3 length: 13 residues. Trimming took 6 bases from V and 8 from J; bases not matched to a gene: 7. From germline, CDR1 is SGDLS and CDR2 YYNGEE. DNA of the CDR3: TGTGCCAGCACCGGGACAGAGGAGGAAAAACTGTTTTTT. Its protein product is CASTGTEEEKLFF.

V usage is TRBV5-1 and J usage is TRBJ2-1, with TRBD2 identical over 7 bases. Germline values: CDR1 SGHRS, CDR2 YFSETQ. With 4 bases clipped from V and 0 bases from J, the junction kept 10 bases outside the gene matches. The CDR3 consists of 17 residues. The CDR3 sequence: CASSPTSVPSSYNEQFF. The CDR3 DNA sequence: TGCGCCAGCAGCCCCACTAGCGTGCCAAGCTCCTACAATGAGCAGTTCTTC. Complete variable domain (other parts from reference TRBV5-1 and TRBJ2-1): KAGVTQTPRYLIKTRGQQVTLSCSPISGHRSVSWYQQTPGQGLQFLFEYFSETQRNKGNFPGRFSGRQFSNSRSEMNVSTLELGDSALYLCASSPTSVPSSYNEQFFGPGTRLTVL.

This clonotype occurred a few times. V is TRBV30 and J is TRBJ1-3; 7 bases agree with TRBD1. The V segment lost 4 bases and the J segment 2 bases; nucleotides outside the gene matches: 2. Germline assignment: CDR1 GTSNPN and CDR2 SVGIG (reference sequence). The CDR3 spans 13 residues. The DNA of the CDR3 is TGTGCCTGGACGACAGGGCCTGGAAACACCATATATTTT. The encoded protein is CAWTTGPGNTIYF.

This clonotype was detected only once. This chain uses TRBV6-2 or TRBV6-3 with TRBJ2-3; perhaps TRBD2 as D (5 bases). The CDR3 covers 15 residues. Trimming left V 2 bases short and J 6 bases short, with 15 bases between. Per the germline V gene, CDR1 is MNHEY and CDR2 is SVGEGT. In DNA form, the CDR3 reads TGTGCCAGCAGTTACGATGCGGGCCGCAGGGATACGCAGTATTTT. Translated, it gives CASSYDAGRRDTQYF.

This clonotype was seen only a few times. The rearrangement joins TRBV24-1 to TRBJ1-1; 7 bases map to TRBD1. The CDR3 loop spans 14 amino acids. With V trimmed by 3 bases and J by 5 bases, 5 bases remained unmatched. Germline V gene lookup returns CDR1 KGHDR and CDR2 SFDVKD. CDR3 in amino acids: CATSDTSRGTEAFF. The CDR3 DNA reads TGTGCCACCAGTGATACCTCCAGGGGGACTGAAGCTTTCTTT.

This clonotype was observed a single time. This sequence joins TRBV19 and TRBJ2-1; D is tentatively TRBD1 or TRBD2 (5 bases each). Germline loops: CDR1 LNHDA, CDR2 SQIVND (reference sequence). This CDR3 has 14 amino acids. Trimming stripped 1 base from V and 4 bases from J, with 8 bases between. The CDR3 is CASSIVEGYNEQFF. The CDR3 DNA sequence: TGTGCCAGTAGTATAGTAGAGGGGTACAATGAGCAGTTCTTC.

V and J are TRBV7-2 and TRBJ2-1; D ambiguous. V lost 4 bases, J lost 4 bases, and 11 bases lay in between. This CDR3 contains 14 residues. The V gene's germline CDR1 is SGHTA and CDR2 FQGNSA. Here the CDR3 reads CASSYLAIYNEQFF. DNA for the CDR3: TGTGCCAGCAGCTACTTGGCTATTTACAATGAGCAGTTCTTC. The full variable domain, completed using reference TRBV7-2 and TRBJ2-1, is GAGVSQSPSNKVTEKGKDVELRCDPISGHTALYWYRQSLGQGLEFLIYFQGNSAPDKSGLPSDRFSAERTGGSVSTLTIQRTQQEDSAVYLCASSYLAIYNEQFFGPGTRLTVL.

The DNA for the CDR3 is TGTGCCAGCAGATTCATCCGGGACAGGGCACTAGCTGGCACAGATACGCAGTATTTT. This sequence encodes CASRFIRDRALAGTDTQYF. The V and J genes are TRBV11-2 and TRBJ2-3; 9 positions match TRBD1. The CDR3 totals 19 residues. Trimming took 6 bases from V and 1 from J; bases not matched to a gene: 17. The germline V gene has CDR1 SGHAT and CDR2 FQNNGV.